What follows is one TCR beta chain and its context. Trimming removed 3 bases from V and 3 bases from J, with 13 bases in between. Per germline, CDR1 WNHNN and CDR2 SYGVQD (reference sequence). The CDR3 spans 15 residues. Source study methods: Estimated nucleated cell counts came from reference gene primer amplification. Assay used: immunoSEQ multiplex PCR; TCRdb lists only in-frame clones, some missing. The DNA was the basis for D and trimming; V, J and clone size are from that table. The sample includes about 380,000 clones, about 90% seen only once; the top ten take about 1.5%. This sample is part of a study of blood T cell repertoires in COVID-19. Turning to the study itself: COVID-19 samples, acute and convalescent, were from the United States, Italy and Spain.

The chain employs TRBV10-1 and TRBJ2-3, with D uncertain. Source material: PBMCs or T cells enriched from blood (not recorded which). This sequence originates from a man younger than 45 who had recovered from COVID-19. The CDR3 protein is CASSDRSVGTDTQYF. The DNA for the CDR3 is TGCGCCAGCAGTGATCGAAGCGTCGGGACAGATACGCAGTATTTT.